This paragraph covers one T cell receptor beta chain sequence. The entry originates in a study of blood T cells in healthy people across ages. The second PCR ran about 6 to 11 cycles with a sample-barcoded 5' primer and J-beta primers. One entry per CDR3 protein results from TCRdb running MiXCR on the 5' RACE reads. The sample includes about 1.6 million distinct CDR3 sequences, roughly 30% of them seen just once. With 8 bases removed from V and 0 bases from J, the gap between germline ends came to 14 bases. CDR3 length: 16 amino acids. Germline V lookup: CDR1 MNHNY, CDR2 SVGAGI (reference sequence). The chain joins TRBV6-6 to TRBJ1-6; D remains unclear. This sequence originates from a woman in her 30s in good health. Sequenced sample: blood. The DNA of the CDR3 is TGTGCCAGCGGGTTGGGTCTGAGCTCCTATAATTCACCCCTCCACTTT. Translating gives CASGLGLSSYNSPLHF.